These 12 T cell receptor beta chains originate from one sample sequenced in a study of T cell responses to AZD1222 COVID-19 vaccine. The data were produced by immunoSEQ multiplex PCR, yet TCRdb's version contains in-frame clones alone and is incomplete. The sample comprises roughly 100,000 clones, about nine tenths of which are singletons, and roughly 8% rests with the top ten. Material: peripheral blood, obtained 28 days after the second AZD1222 dose. These receptor sequences come from an adult who received the AZD1222 COVID-19 vaccine.

The chain uses TRBV5-5 and TRBJ2-7; 11 nucleotides match TRBD1. The CDR3 runs 15 residues. The germline gives CDR1 SGHKS, CDR2 YYEKEE (reference sequence). Losses at the gene ends were 4 bases for V and 1 base for J; bases not matched to a gene: 4. CDR3 DNA sequence: TGTGCCAGCAGCCCTGGGACAGGGGGATCCTACGAGCAGTACTTC. Translation: CASSPGTGGSYEQYF.

The chain carries TRBV9 and TRBJ1-2, with a tentative D call TRBD1 (6 bases). Per germline, CDR1 SGDLS and CDR2 YYNGEE. This CDR3 region has 15 residues. V lost 4 bases, J lost 0 bases, and 13 bases lay in between. Here the CDR3 reads CASSTQTGANYGYTF. The CDR3 region has the DNA TGTGCCAGCAGCACCCAGACAGGCGCTAACTATGGCTACACCTTC.

The table lists this clone with a few counts. The chain recombines TRBV7-2 with TRBJ1-2; 7 bases map to TRBD1. The V gene's germline CDR1 is SGHTA and CDR2 FQGNSA. Trimming removed 2 bases from V and 5 bases from J; junction bases left unmatched: 11. The CDR3 loop spans 16 amino acids. CDR3 sequence (DNA): TGTGCCAGCAGCTTAATCCCCAGACAGGGAGGATATGGCTACACCTTC. The encoded protein is CASSLIPRQGGYGYTF.

The sample holds one count of this clone. The chain has TRBV4-1 and TRBJ1-1; no clear D gene. Trimming took off 0 bases at V and 5 bases at J, with 10 bases between the two ends. CDR3 size: 14 residues. Germline CDR1 MGHRA, CDR2 YSYEKL. The CDR3 sequence is CASSQEVGWTEAFF. CDR3 DNA: TGCGCCAGCAGCCAAGAGGTGGGTTGGACTGAAGCTTTCTTT.

This clone was counted a single time. The rearrangement joins TRBV11-2 to TRBJ1-2; D gene uncertain. The CDR3 is made up of 15 amino acids. V was cut by 0 bases and J by 0 bases, with 8 bases left in between. Germline V gene data show CDR1 as SGHAT and CDR2 as FQNNGV. CDR3 amino acids: CASSLEQSANYGYTF. CDR3 in DNA: TGTGCCAGCAGCTTAGAACAGAGTGCTAACTATGGCTACACCTTC.

The chain uses TRBV19 and TRBJ2-7, with D possibly TRBD1 on 7 matching bases. The V end was cut by 5 bases, the J end by 2 bases, with 19 bases between. The CDR3 consists of 16 residues. Germline V gene lookup returns CDR1 LNHDA and CDR2 SQIVND (reference sequence). CDR3 bases: TGTGCCAGTAGTGACCGACCAGGGGGAGGACCCTACGAGCAGTACTTC. It specifies CASSDRPGGGPYEQYF.

The chain is built from TRBV27 and TRBJ2-5, with TRBD2 matching 11 bases. Per the germline V gene, CDR1 is MNHEY and CDR2 is SMNVEV (reference sequence). The CDR3 spans 17 residues. With V trimmed by 2 bases and J by 5 bases, 10 bases remained unmatched. The CDR3 protein is CASSLDPSGGTTETQYF. The CDR3 bases are TGTGCCAGCAGTTTAGATCCTAGCGGGGGGACGACGGAGACCCAGTACTTC.

The V and J genes are TRBV2 and TRBJ2-7; 9 bases fit TRBD1. Germline V CDR1 and CDR2: SNHLY, FYNNEI. V lost 6 bases and J lost 2; bases outside the gene matches: 8. The CDR3 loop spans 15 amino acids. The CDR3 here is CASSDPGQGTYEQYF. CDR3 nucleotides: TGTGCCAGCAGCGATCCGGGACAGGGAACCTACGAGCAGTACTTC. Complete variable domain (other parts from reference TRBV2 and TRBJ2-7): EPEVTQTPSHQVTQMGQEVILRCVPISNHLYFYWYRQILGQKVEFLVSFYNNEISEKSEIFDDQFSVERPDGSNFTLKIRSTKLEDSAMYFCASSDPGQGTYEQYFGPGTRLTVT.

This sequence joins TRBV9 and TRBJ1-1; the D is unclear. Germline lookup yields CDR1 SGDLS and CDR2 YYNGEE. Trimming cost V 0 bases and J 1 base, with 4 bases left between them. This CDR3 region has 13 residues. CDR3 sequence reads: CASSVAPNTEAFF. CDR3 nucleotide sequence: TGTGCCAGCAGCGTAGCCCCGAACACTGAAGCTTTCTTT. Together with reference TRBV9 and TRBJ1-1, the CDR3 gives the full variable domain: DSGVTQTPKHLITATGQRVTLRCSPRSGDLSVYWYQQSLDQGLQFLIQYYNGEERAKGNILERFSAQQFPDLHSELNLSSLELGDSALYFCASSVAPNTEAFFGQGTRLTVV.

This rearrangement joins TRBV6-1 to TRBJ1-5, with D possibly matching TRBD1 (5 bases). CDR3 length: 14 amino acids. Germline V gene data show CDR1 as MNHNS and CDR2 as SASEGT. V lost 5 bases to trimming and J lost 6 bases, with 14 bases between them. The CDR3 coding sequence is TGTGCCAGCAGTTGGGGGGGGTCGGGTCAGCCCCAGCATTTT. This sequence encodes CASSWGGSGQPQHF.

The rearrangement uses TRBV3-1 (or the pseudogene TRBV3-2) and TRBJ2-7; D uncertain. The CDR3 length is 13 residues. V was pared by 3 bases and J by 5 bases, with 11 bases between. CDR1 is LGHDT and CDR2 is YNNKEL in the germline V gene (reference sequence). CDR3 residues: CASSHDDPNEQYF. The CDR3, as DNA: TGTGCCAGCAGCCACGACGACCCCAACGAGCAGTACTTC.

The genes are TRBV6-5 and TRBJ1-2; D gene uncertain. Germline V gene sequence: CDR1 MNHEY, CDR2 SVGAGI. Trimming left V 0 bases short and J 6 bases short, with 5 bases between. CDR3 length: 12 residues. This chain's CDR3 is CASSYSGNGYTF. The CDR3 nucleotides are TGTGCCAGCAGTTACTCAGGGAATGGCTACACCTTC.